Each of the 7 T cell receptor beta chains below was sequenced from the same sample in a study of CD8 T cells in ankylosing spondylitis. One entry per CDR3 protein results from TCRdb running MiXCR on the 5' RACE reads. The repertoire holds approximately 190,000 distinct CDR3 sequences, with 10% to 15% as singletons. Sequenced: blood, either unsorted or a sorted T cell fraction (not recorded which). The receptors come from a female donor with ankylosing spondylitis or in good health (not recorded which).

The table lists this clonotype with a few counts. This rearrangement joins TRBV5-5 to TRBJ2-5, with 7 bases fitting TRBD1. Germline V gene sequence: CDR1 SGHKS, CDR2 YYEKEE (reference sequence). This CDR3 region has 16 residues. J lost 2 bases, V lost 0 bases, and 7 bases had no gene match. The CDR3 nucleotides are TGTGCCAGCAGCTTGGCAATCCTCAGGGGGCAAGAGACCCAGTACTTC. It encodes CASSLAILRGQETQYF.

This clonotype was recorded at least ten times. The chain uses TRBV19 and TRBJ1-5; tentatively, D is TRBD1 (5 bases). Germline V gives CDR1 LNHDA, CDR2 SQIVND (reference sequence). V lost 9 bases and J 4 bases, leaving 13 bases between the germline ends. The CDR3 totals 13 residues. CDR3 in DNA: TGTGCCAGCCAGAAAGGGGAAAATCAGCCCCAGCATTTT. This sequence encodes CASQKGENQPQHF.

The chain is built from TRBV18 and TRBJ2-3, with D unclear. Germline V gene sequence: CDR1 KGHSH, CDR2 LQKENI. The length of the CDR3 is 17 residues. Trimming cost V 3 bases and J 4 bases, with 20 bases left between them. For the CDR3, the DNA is TGTGCCAGCTCACCTTTGCCGGGCGGCTCCGCCGCAGATACGCAGTATTTT. Protein sequence: CASSPLPGGSAADTQYF.

Comments on this clonotype: A much larger clone is a single base away; this may be a read error. V and J are TRBV9 and TRBJ2-1; D possibly corresponds to TRBD2 (6 bases). The V end was cut by 3 bases, the J end by 9 bases, with 19 bases between. The CDR3 runs 15 residues. CDR1 is SGDLS, CDR2 YYNGEE, per germline. CDR3: CASSAFNSGGTEQFF. In DNA form, the CDR3 reads TGTGCCAGCAGCGCGTTCAACTCAGGCGGGACTGAGCAGTTCTTC.

This chain links TRBV11-3 with TRBJ2-7; D perhaps matches TRBD2 (5 bases). V was clipped by 7 bases and J by 1 base, with 11 bases between them. Germline lookup yields CDR1 SGHNT and CDR2 YENEEA. The CDR3 has 13 residues. The CDR3 DNA sequence: TGTGCCAGCACGGGAACGTTGTCCTACGAGCAGTACTTC. Its translation is CASTGTLSYEQYF.

The rearrangement joins TRBV4-1 to TRBJ2-1, with D possibly being TRBD1 (5 bases). Trimming took 5 bases from V and 0 from J, leaving 17 bases between them. Germline values: CDR1 MGHRA, CDR2 YSYEKL. This CDR3 has 17 amino acids. CDR3 loop: CASSLMGGHSSYNEQFF. CDR3 sequence (DNA): TGCGCCAGCAGCTTAATGGGCGGACACAGCTCCTACAATGAGCAGTTCTTC.

This clonotype appeared many times. The chain combines TRBV11-2 with TRBJ2-5, with TRBD2 matching over 7 bases. The CDR3 is 16 residues long. Trimming at V came to 6 bases and at J to 3 bases, leaving 13 bases not matched to a gene. Germline CDR1 SGHAT, CDR2 FQNNGV. CDR3 coding DNA: TGTGCCAGCAGATTTGGCCTAGGACTAGTAAAAGAGACCCAGTACTTC. Its translation: CASRFGLGLVKETQYF. The variable domain in full, completed from reference TRBV11-2 and TRBJ2-5, reads EAGVAQSPRYKIIEKRQSVAFWCNPISGHATLYWYQQILGQGPKLLIQFQNNGVVDDSQLPKDRFSAERLKGVDSTLKIQPAKLEDSAVYLCASRFGLGLVKETQYFGPGTRLLVL.